This TCR beta chain comes out of a study of T cells in Graves' hyperthyroidism and ophthalmopathy. Regarding the study as a whole: In the blood, most expanded thyroid clonotypes above 0.001 appeared as well.

Approximately 10 ml of fresh peripheral blood supplied the PBMCs. RNA transcripts yielded amplified TCR beta CDR3 regions. A first-round RT-PCR of the TCR CDR3 used the HTBI primer set. TCRdb redid the calling of the multiplex PCR reads with MiXCR, one entry per CDR3 protein. The top ten clones hold 3% to 4% of a sample with approximately 630,000 distinct CDR3 sequences, roughly 16% of them seen once. Notes on this clonotype: The target antigen is unknown.

CDR3 length: 16 amino acids. Trimming took 1 base from V and 2 from J; bases not matched to a gene: 7. Germline assignment: CDR1 MNHEY and CDR2 SMNVEV (reference sequence). The V gene is TRBV27, the J gene TRBJ1-2; 7 bases agree with TRBD1. The TCR originated in a woman in her 30s with Graves' hyperthyroidism. The sequencing input was blood. The CDR3 loop reads CASSLFPGGGNYGYTF. In DNA form, the CDR3 reads TGTGCCAGCAGTTTATTCCCAGGGGGAGGAAACTATGGCTACACCTTC.